This T cell receptor (beta chain) was identified in a study of blood T cell repertoires in COVID-19. For the study at large: Collection of acute and convalescent COVID-19 samples took place in the United States, Italy and Spain. PBMCs, B-cell-depleted T cells, or T cells provided the cDNA or gDNA that made up the material.

Authors' data handling: Estimated nucleated cell counts came from reference gene primer amplification. Assay used: immunoSEQ multiplex PCR; TCRdb lists only in-frame clones, some missing. V and J calls and clone size come straight from that table; D and trimming were deduced from the DNA. The sample has 200,000 to 250,000 clones; roughly 89% are singletons. V gave up 2 bases and J gave up 4 bases, with 3 bases separating them. Germline CDR1 is LNHNV and CDR2 is YYDKDF (reference sequence). The CDR3 is 12 residues long. The receptor was derived from a man aged 55-75 years who had recovered from COVID-19. Sequencing was done on a sample of peripheral blood. The chain uses TRBV15 and TRBJ1-3; D uncertain. The CDR3 protein is CATSRQGNTIYF. The CDR3 nucleotides read TGTGCCACCAGCAGACAGGGAAACACCATATATTTT.